This record concerns one T cell receptor beta chain sequence. The antigen this receptor binds is unknown. No clone much larger than this one lies a single base away; base qualities are absent. This entry comes from a study of Graves' ophthalmopathy and Graves' hyperthyroidism (dated by TCRdb to 2017 to 2018). About the full investigation: Peripheral blood was collected before any treatment was given, at the time of initial diagnosis. A discovery set of 100 or so patients (43 ophthalmopathy, about 58 stable hyperthyroidism) was enrolled to explore V-J signatures distinguishing ophthalmopathy from hyperthyroidism. Following sampling, methimazole starting at 30 mg daily was administered to hyperthyroidism patients, and high-dose intravenous methylprednisolone was administered to ophthalmopathy patients. In total, 135 blood samples were TCR-sequenced: 43 ophthalmopathy, approximately 80 hyperthyroidism and some 17 hyperthyroidism-to-ophthalmopathy patients. An independent validation cohort was composed of roughly 19 hyperthyroidism patients and approximately 15 patients who later progressed from hyperthyroidism to ophthalmopathy. In five or six hyperthyroidism patients, the T-cell repertoires found in thyroid tissue were compared with those found in blood. The study used TCR beta repertoire signatures to distinguish Graves' ophthalmopathy from Graves' hyperthyroidism and to predict progression to ophthalmopathy.

V sheds 3 bases and J sheds 0 bases, leaving 9 bases between their ends. Per the germline V gene (reference sequence), LNHDA is the CDR1 and SQIVND is the CDR2. The CDR3 runs 14 residues from the cysteine to the phenylalanine. Just the 42-base CDR3 DNA is kept, in frame starting at base 1. For repertoire sequencing, TCR beta CDR3 regions were amplified from RNA transcripts. The first round was an RT-PCR using HTBI primers with the Qiagen OneStep RT-PCR kit, and this first round was followed by a second-round multiplex PCR, then size selection and purification. Libraries were sequenced on an Illumina HiSeq2000 using paired-end 100 bp reads. The original methods were these. SOAPnuke was used to process the reads, removing any read that contained adapters or uncalled bases, had a mean Phred below 15, or lacked an exact match to the constant primer or identifier. High-quality paired reads were merged with COPE v1.2.5. Unique nucleotide sequences were defined as clonotypes and aligned to IMGT TRB V, D and J references using MiTCR v1.1. Only V-J combinations with frequency above 0.0001 were analysed, covering approximately 99% of repertoires. For each V-J combination, a TCR clonal expansion and chaos score was defined as F50 clonal expansion divided by the chaos observed in the TCRdist matrix. Features were reduced by Welch's t-statistics and random forest to roughly 14 V-J combinations, which fed a naive Bayes classifier. The Morisita-Horn index was used to measure how similar the thyroid and blood repertoires were. TCRdb ran its own pipeline on the public reads, namely fastp trimming at Q25 and MiXCR clone calling, and kept in-frame beta chains. Entries are consolidated by CDR3 protein sequence, retaining the most common genes and DNA. It is TCRdb's table, rather than the study itself, that gives the V and J calls and clone size. The sample includes 45,000 to 60,000 distinct CDR3 sequences, with about half observed a single time. Together, the top ten hold over 4% of the sample.

Findings and caveats that apply to the study as a whole: In cross-validation, the 13-signature model distinguished ophthalmopathy from stable hyperthyroidism with approximately 90% sensitivity and around 84% specificity, while in the test set the corresponding values were approximately 80% and 75%. No statistical method was used to set the sample size in advance, and the investigators knew which group each participant was assigned to. In validation, the model predicted ophthalmopathy progression with 55% to 71% sensitivity and 72.22% specificity; around twelve predicted patients were CT-confirmed with GO in a median of 6.5 months. Among expanded thyroid clonotypes with frequency above 0.001, most also showed up in blood, which suggests that blood repertoires may reflect the thyroid immune response.

The ophthalmopathy patients had moderately to severely active disease, with a Clinical Activity Score of 3 or higher, a NOSPECS grade of 4 or higher, and a disease duration of less than 3 months. Patients were excluded if they had other autoimmune diseases, uncontrolled infections, pregnancy or lactation. Diagnosis was based on clinical symptoms, serum thyroxine, TRAb, thyroid ultrasound and orbital computed tomography. Using Ficoll-Paque density gradient centrifugation, PBMCs were isolated from approximately 11 ml of fresh peripheral blood. Trizol reagent was used to extract the total RNA, and its quality was then checked on an Agilent 2100 Bioanalyzer.

Specimen: peripheral blood. The TCR comes from an adult woman with Graves' ophthalmopathy. The chain was built from TRBV19 and TRBJ2-7; the D call could be TRBD1 or TRBD2, with each sharing 5 bases. The nucleotide sequence reads TGTGCCAGTAGTATGTGGGGGAGCTCCTACGAGCAGTACTTC. Its translation reads: CASSMWGSSYEQYF.